Reported below is one TCR beta chain. What it binds is not known. Looked up from germline, CDR1 is MGHRA and CDR2 is YSYEKL. V lost 1 base and J lost 2, with 12 bases in between. This CDR3 is 15 amino acids long. Using its own MiXCR run on the reads, TCRdb lists one record per CDR3 protein. In the table there are under 600,000 distinct CDR3 sequences, 16% of which are singletons. These data come from a study of T cell repertoires in cytomegalovirus infection. Study-level results: Cumulated frequencies of public TCR beta families served to identify carriers of CMV plus the relevant HLA. Clonotype analysis showed dominance of the ex vivo response by HLA-C-restricted CMV-specific TCR beta clonotypes.

This TCR came from a human donor in good health (CMV status not recorded). Some clones in this sample may be carry-over from other donors' samples. The sample comprised CD8+ T cells from PBMCs. The rearrangement uses TRBV4-1 and TRBJ2-7; no reliable D call. The CDR3 sequence is CASSQGEATTYEQYF. The CDR3, as DNA: TGCGCCAGCAGCCAAGGTGAAGCAACTACCTACGAGCAGTACTTC.